This TCR beta chain comes out of a study of T cells in narcolepsy. Study overall: Healthy controls were enrolled alongside patients with narcolepsy type 1 or type 2. Findings and caveats of the study: Same-patient CSF and blood CD4+ T cell clonotypes included HCRT-specific and TRIB2-specific autoreactive ones. In some patient and control memory CD4+ samples, autoreactive clones were absent. Healthy controls reportedly lacked the autoreactive clonotypes serially found in patients' blood.

Worth noting for this clone: Its specificity is unknown.

The assay was immunoSEQ multiplex PCR, and TCRdb's table has in-frame clones only and misses some. The data contain about 40,000 clones, 88% of them singletons. V shed 4 bases and J 1 base; nucleotides not matched to a gene: 3. The CDR3 covers 15 residues. Per the germline V gene, CDR1 is SGHDN and CDR2 is FVKESK. The sequenced sample was CD45RA- memory CD4+ T cells from PBMCs. The V call is TRBV14, the J call TRBJ2-3, with 9 nucleotides matching TRBD1. This receptor was obtained from a human donor with narcolepsy. The CDR3 DNA reads TGTGCCAGCAGCCCCCGGACAGGGGGCACAGATACGCAGTATTTT. It yields the protein CASSPRTGGTDTQYF.